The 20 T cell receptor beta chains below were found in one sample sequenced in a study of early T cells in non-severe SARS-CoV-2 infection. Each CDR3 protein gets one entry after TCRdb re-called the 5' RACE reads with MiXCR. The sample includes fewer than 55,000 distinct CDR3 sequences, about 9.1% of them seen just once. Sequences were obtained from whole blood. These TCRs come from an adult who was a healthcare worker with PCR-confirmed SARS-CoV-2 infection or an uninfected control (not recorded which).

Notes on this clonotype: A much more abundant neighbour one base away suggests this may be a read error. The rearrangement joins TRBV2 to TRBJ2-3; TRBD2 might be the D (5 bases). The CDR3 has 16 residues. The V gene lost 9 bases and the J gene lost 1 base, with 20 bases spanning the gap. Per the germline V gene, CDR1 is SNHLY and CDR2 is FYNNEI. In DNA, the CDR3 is TGTGCCAGTAACACCGGGGTAAAGACACGCACAGATACGCAGTATTTT. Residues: CASNTGVKTRTDTQYF.

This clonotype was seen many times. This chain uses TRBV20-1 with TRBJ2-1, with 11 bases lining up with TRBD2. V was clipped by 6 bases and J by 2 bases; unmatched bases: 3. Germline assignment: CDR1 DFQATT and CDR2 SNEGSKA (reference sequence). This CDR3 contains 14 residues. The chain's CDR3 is CSAPGLAAYNEQFF. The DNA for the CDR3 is TGCAGTGCCCCGGGACTAGCGGCCTACAATGAGCAGTTCTTC.

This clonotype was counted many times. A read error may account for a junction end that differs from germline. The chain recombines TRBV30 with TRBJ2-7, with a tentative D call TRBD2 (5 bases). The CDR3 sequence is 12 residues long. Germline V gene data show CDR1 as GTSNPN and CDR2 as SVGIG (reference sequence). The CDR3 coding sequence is TGTGCCTGGAGTACAATAACGGGATCAATAAACTTC. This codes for CAWSTITGSINF.

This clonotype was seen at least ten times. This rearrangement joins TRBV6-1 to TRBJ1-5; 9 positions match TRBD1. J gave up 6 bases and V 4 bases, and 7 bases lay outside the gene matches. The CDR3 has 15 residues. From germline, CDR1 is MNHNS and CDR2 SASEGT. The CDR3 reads CASSVDRGNVQPQHF. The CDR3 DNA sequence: TGTGCCAGCAGTGTCGACAGGGGGAACGTTCAGCCCCAGCATTTT.

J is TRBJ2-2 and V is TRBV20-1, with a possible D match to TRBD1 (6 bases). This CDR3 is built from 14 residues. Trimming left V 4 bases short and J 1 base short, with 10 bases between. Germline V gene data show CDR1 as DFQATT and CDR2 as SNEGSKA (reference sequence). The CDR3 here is CSATRGMNTGELFF. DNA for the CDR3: TGCAGTGCTACGAGGGGGATGAACACCGGGGAGCTGTTTTTT.

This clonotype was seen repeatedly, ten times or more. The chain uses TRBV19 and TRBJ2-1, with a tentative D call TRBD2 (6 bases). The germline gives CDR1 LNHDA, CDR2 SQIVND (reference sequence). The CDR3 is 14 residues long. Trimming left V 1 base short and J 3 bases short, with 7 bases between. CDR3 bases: TGTGCCAGTAGTATAGTGGGACTCTACAATGAGCAGTTCTTC. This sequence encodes CASSIVGLYNEQFF.

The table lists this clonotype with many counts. The CDR3 is CASSDWDRDRNEQFF. CDR3 DNA sequence: TGTGCCAGCAGTGATTGGGACAGGGATAGGAATGAGCAGTTCTTC. The chain links TRBV6-4 to TRBJ2-1; 9 nucleotides match TRBD1. The V segment lost 3 bases and the J segment 7 bases; nucleotides outside the gene matches: 7. The CDR3 is 15 residues long. Germline V lookup: CDR1 MRHNA, CDR2 SNTAGT.

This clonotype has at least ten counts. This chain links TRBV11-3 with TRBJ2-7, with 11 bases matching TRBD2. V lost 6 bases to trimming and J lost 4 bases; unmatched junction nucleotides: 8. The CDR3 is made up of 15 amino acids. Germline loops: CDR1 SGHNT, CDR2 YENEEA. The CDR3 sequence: CASSPGTSGKYEQYF. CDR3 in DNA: TGTGCCAGCAGTCCCGGGACTAGCGGTAAATACGAGCAGTACTTC.

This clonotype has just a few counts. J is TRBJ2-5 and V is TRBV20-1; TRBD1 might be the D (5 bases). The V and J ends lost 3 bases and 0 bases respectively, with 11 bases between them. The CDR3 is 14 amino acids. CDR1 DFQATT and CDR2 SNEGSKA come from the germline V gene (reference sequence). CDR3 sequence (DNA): TGCAGTGCTAGGCAAGACAGAGACCAAGAGACCCAGTACTTC. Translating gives CSARQDRDQETQYF.

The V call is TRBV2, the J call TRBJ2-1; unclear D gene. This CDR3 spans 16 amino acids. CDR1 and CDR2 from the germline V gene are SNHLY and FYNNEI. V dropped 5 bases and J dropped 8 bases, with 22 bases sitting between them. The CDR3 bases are TGTGCCAGCAGTCCAAACCAGGACCCGTCGAGTGATGAGCAGTTCTTC. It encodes CASSPNQDPSSDEQFF.

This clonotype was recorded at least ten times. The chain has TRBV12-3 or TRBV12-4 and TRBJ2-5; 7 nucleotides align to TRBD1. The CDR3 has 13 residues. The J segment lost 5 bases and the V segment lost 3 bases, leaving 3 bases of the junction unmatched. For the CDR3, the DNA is TGTGCCAGCAGTTTCTCCAGGGGGGAGACCCAGTACTTC. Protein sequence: CASSFSRGETQYF.

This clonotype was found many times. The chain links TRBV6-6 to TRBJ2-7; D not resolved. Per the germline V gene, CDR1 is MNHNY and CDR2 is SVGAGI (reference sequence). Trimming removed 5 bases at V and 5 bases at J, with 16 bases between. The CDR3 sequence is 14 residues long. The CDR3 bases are TGTGCCAGCAGTACTTCATCTAGGGTCCACGAGCAGTACTTC. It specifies CASSTSSRVHEQYF.

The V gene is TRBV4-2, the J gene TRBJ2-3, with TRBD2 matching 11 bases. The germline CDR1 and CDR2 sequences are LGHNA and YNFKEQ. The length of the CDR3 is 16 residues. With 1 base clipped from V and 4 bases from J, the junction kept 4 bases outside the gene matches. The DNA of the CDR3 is TGTGCCAGCAGCCAAGTAGCGGGGGGGATTTCAGATACGCAGTATTTT. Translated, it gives CASSQVAGGISDTQYF.

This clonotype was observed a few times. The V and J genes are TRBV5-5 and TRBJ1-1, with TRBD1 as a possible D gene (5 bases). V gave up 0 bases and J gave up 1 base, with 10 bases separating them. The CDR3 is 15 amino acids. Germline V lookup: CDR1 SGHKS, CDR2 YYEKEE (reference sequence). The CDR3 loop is CASSLVGEKNTEAFF. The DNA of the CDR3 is TGTGCCAGCAGCTTGGTAGGGGAAAAGAACACTGAAGCTTTCTTT. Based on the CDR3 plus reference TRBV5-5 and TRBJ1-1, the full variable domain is DAGVTQSPTHLIKTRGQQVTLRCSPISGHKSVSWYQQVLGQGPQFIFQYYEKEERGRGNFPDRFSARQFPNYSSELNVNALLLGDSALYLCASSLVGEKNTEAFFGQGTRLTVV.

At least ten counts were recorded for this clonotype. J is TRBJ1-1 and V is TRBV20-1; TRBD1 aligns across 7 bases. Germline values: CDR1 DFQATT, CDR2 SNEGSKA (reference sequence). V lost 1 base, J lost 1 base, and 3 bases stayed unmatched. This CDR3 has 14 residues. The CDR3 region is CSARVGQENTEAFF. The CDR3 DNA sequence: TGCAGTGCTAGAGTCGGACAGGAGAACACTGAAGCTTTCTTT.

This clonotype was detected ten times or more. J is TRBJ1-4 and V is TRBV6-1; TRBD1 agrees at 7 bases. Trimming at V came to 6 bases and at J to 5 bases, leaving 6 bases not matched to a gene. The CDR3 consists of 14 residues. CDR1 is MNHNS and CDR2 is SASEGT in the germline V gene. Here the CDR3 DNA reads TGTGCCAGCAGCTTCCAGGGGGGGAATGAAAAACTGTTTTTT. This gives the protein CASSFQGGNEKLFF.

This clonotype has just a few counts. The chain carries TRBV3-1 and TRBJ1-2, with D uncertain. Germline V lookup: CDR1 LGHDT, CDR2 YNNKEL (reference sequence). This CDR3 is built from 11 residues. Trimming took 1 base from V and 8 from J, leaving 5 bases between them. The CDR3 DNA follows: TGTGCCAGCAGCCAAGGCGGCGGCTACACCTTC. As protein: CASSQGGGYTF.

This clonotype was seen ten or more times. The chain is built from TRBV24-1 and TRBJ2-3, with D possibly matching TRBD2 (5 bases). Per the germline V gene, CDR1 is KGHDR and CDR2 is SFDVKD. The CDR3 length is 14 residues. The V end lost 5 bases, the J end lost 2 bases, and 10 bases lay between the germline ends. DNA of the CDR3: TGTGCCACCAGTGGTCGGGGTTCCACAGATACGCAGTATTTT. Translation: CATSGRGSTDTQYF.

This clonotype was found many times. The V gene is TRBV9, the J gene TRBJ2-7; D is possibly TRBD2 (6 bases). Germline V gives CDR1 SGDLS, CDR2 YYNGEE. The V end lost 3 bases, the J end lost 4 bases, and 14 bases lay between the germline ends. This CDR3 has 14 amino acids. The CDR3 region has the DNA TGTGCCAGCAGCGCGACGGCCCGGGAGTACGAGCAGTACTTC. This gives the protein CASSATAREYEQYF.

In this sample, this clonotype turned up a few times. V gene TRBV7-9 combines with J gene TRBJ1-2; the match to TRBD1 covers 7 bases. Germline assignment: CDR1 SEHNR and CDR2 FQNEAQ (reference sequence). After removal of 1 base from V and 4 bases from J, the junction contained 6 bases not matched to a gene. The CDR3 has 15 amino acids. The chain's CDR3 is CASSLGQGRGYGYTF. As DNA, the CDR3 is TGTGCCAGCAGCTTAGGACAGGGTCGGGGCTATGGCTACACCTTC.